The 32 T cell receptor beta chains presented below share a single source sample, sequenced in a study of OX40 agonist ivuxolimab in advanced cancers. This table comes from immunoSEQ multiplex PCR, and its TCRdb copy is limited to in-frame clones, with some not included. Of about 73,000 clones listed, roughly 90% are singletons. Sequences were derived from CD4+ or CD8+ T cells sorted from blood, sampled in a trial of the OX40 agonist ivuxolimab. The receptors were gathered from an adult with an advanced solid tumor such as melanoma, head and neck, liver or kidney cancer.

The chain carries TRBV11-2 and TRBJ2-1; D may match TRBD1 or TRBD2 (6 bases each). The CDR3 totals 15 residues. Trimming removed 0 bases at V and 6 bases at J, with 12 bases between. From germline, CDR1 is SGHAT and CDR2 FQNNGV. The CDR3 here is CASSLEAGEANEQFF. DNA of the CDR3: TGTGCCAGCAGCTTAGAGGCAGGGGAGGCCAATGAGCAGTTCTTC.

The CDR3 loop reads CASSTGGTGELFF. CDR3 DNA: TGTGCCAGCTCCACAGGGGGCACCGGGGAGCTGTTTTTT. This chain joins TRBV6-1 and TRBJ2-2; 8 nucleotides match TRBD1. Unmatched junction bases numbered 3, after V lost 8 bases and J lost 4 bases. Looked up from germline, CDR1 is MNHNS and CDR2 is SASEGT. CDR3 length: 13 residues.

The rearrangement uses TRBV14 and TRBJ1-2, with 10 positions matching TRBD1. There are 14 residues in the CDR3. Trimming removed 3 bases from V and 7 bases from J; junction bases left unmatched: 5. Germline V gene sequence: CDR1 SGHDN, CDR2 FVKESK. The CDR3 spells CASSQGTGEAGYTF. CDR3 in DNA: TGTGCCAGCAGCCAGGGGACAGGGGAGGCTGGCTACACCTTC.

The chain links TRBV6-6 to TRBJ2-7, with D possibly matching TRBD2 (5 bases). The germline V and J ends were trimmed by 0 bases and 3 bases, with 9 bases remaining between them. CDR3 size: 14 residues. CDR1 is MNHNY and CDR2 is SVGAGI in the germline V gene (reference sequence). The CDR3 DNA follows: TGTGCCAGCAGTTACTCCGACGACTACTACGAGCAGTACTTC. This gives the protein CASSYSDDYYEQYF.

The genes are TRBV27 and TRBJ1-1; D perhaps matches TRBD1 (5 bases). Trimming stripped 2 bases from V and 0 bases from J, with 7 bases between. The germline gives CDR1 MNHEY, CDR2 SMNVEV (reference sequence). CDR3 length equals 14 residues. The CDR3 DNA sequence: TGTGCCAGCAGTTTACAGGGAATGAACACTGAAGCTTTCTTT. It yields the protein CASSLQGMNTEAFF.

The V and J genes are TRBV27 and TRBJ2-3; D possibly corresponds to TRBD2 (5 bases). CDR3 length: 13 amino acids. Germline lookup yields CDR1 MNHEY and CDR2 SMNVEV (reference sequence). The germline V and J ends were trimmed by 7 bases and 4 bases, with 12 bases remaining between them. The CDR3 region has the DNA TGTGCCAGCACCCTGCTGGGAGCAGATACGCAGTATTTT. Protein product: CASTLLGADTQYF.

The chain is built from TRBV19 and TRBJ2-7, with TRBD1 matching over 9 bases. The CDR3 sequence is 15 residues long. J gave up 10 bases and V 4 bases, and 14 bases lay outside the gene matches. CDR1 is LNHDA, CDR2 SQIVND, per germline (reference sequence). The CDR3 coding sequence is TGTGCCAGTAGTACCGGGGACAGGGTCCCTGGGGACCAGTACTTC. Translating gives CASSTGDRVPGDQYF.

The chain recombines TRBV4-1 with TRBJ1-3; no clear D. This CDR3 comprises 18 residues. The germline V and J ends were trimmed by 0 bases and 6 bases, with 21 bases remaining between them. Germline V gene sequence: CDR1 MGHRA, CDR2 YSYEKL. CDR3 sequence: CASSQDYPVRRSLNTIYF. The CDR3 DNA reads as TGCGCCAGCAGCCAAGACTACCCGGTCCGGAGATCTCTAAACACCATATATTTT.

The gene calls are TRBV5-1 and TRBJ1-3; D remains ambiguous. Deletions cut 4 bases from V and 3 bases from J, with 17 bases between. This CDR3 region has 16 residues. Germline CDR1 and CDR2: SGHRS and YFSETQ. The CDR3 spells CASSLGPPSDGNTIYF. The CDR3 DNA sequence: TGCGCCAGCAGCCTGGGCCCCCCAAGCGATGGAAACACCATATATTTT.

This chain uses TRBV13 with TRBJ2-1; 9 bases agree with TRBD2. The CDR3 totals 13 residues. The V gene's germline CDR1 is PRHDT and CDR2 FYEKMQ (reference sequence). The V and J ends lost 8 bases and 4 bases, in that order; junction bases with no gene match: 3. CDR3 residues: CASASGRYNEQFF. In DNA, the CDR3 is TGTGCCAGCGCCAGCGGGAGGTACAATGAGCAGTTCTTC. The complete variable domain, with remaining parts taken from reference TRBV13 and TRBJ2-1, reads AAGVIQSPRHLIKEKRETATLKCYPIPRHDTVYWYQQGPGQDPQFLISFYEKMQSDKGSIPDRFSAQQFSDYHSELNMSSLELGDSALYFCASASGRYNEQFFGPGTRLTVL.

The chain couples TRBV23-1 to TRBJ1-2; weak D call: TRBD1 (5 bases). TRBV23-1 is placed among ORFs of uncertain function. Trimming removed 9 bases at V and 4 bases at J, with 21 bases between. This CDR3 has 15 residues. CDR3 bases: TGCGCCAGTCATAGTCCCGGGGGGATTGTCTATGGCTACACCTTC. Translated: CASHSPGGIVYGYTF.

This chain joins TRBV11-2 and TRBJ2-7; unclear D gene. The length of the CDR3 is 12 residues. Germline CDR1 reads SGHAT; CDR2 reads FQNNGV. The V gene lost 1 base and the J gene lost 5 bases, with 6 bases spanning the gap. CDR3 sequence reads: CASSLAPDEQYF. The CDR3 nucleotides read TGTGCCAGCAGCTTAGCCCCAGACGAGCAGTACTTC.

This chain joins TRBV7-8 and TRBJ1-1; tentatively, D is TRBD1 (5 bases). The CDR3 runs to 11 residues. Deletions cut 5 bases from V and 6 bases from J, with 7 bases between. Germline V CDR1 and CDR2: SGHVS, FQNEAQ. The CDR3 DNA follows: TGTGCCAGCAGCCCAGGGTCTGAAGCTTTCTTT. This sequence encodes CASSPGSEAFF.

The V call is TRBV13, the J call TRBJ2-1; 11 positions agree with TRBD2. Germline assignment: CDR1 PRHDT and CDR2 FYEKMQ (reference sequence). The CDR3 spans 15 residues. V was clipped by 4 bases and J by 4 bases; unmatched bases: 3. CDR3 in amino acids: CASSSGLAGYNEQFF. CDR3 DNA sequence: TGTGCCAGCAGCTCCGGACTAGCGGGTTACAATGAGCAGTTCTTC.

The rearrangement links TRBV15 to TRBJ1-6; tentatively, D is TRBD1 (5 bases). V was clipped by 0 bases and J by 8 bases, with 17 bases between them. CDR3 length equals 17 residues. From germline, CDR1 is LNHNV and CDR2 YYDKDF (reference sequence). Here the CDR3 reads CATSREDMWRPDSPLHF. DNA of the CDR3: TGTGCCACCAGCAGAGAGGACATGTGGCGACCTGATTCACCCCTCCACTTT.

The CDR3 sequence is CASSLEPPGTPIHTGELFF. The CDR3 DNA reads TGTGCCAGCAGCTTGGAGCCCCCCGGGACACCGATCCACACCGGGGAGCTGTTTTTT. J is TRBJ2-2 and V is TRBV7-8; weak D call: TRBD1 (6 bases). The CDR3 has 19 amino acids. V lost 3 bases and J lost 3, with 23 bases in between. The germline gives CDR1 SGHVS, CDR2 FQNEAQ.

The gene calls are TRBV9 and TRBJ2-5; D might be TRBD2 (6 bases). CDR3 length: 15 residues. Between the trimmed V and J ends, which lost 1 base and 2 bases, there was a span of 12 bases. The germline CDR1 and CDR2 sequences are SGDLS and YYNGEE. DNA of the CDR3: TGTGCCAGCAGCGTACGATGGGGGACTCAAGAGACCCAGTACTTC. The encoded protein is CASSVRWGTQETQYF.

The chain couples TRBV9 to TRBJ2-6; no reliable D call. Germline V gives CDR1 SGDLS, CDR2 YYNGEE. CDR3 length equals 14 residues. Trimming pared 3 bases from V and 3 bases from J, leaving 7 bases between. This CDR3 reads CASSGGSGANVLTF. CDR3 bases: TGTGCCAGCAGCGGAGGTAGTGGGGCCAACGTCCTGACTTTC.

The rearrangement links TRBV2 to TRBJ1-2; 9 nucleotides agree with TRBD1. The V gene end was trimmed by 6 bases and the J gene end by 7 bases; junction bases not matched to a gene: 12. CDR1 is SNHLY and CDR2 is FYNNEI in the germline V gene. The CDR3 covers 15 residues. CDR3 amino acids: CASRAGQGLFFGYTF. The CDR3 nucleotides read TGTGCCAGCAGAGCCGGACAGGGGTTGTTTTTTGGCTACACCTTC. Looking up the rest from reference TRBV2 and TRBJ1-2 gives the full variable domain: EPEVTQTPSHQVTQMGQEVILRCVPISNHLYFYWYRQILGQKVEFLVSFYNNEISEKSEIFDDQFSVERPDGSNFTLKIRSTKLEDSAMYFCASRAGQGLFFGYTFGSGTRLTVV.

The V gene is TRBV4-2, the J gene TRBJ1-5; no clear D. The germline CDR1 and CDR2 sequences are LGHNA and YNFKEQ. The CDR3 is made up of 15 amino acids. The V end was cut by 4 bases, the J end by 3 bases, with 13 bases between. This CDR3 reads CASSPLPQYNQPQHF. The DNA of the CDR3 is TGTGCCAGCAGCCCCCTCCCCCAGTACAATCAGCCCCAGCATTTT.

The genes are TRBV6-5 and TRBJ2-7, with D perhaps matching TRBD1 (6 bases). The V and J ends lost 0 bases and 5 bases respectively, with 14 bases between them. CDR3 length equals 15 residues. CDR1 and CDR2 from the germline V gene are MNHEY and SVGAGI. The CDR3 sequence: CASSYSEGVVDEQYF. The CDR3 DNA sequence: TGTGCCAGCAGTTACTCCGAGGGGGTGGTGGACGAGCAGTACTTC.

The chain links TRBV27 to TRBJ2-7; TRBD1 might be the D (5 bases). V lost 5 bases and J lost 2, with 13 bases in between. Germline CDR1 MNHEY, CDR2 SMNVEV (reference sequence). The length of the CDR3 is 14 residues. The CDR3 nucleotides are TGTGCCAGCAGTCCACCAGACAGCCCCTACGAGCAGTACTTC. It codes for CASSPPDSPYEQYF.

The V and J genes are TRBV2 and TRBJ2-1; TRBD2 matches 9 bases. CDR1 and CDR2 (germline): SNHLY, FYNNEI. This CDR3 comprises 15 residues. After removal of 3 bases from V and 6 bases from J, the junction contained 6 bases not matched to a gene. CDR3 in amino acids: CASSEWTSVSNEQFF. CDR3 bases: TGTGCCAGCAGTGAGTGGACTAGCGTCTCCAATGAGCAGTTCTTC.

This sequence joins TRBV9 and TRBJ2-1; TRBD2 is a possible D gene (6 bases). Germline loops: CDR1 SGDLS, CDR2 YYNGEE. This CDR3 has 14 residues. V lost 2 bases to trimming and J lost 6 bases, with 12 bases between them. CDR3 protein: CASSVEGLVNEQFF. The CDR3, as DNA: TGTGCCAGCAGCGTGGAGGGCCTAGTCAATGAGCAGTTCTTC. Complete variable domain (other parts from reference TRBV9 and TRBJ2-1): DSGVTQTPKHLITATGQRVTLRCSPRSGDLSVYWYQQSLDQGLQFLIQYYNGEERAKGNILERFSAQQFPDLHSELNLSSLELGDSALYFCASSVEGLVNEQFFGPGTRLTVL.

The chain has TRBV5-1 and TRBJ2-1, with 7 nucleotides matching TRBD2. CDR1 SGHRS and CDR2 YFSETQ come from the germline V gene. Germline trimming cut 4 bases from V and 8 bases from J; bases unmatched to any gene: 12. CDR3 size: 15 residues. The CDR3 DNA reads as TGCGCCAGCAGCCCCGCCGGGACTATTGGCGATGAGCAGTTCTTC. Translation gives CASSPAGTIGDEQFF.

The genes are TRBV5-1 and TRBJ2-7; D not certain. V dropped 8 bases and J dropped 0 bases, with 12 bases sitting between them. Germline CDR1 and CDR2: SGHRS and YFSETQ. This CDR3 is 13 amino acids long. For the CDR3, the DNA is TGCGCCAGTACCCACCAGGACTCCTACGAGCAGTACTTC. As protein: CASTHQDSYEQYF.

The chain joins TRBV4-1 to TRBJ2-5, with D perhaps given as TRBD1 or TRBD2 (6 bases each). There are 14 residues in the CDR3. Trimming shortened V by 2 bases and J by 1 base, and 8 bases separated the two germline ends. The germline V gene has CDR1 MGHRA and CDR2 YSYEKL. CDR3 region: CASSQPGAQETQYF. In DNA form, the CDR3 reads TGCGCCAGCAGCCAACCGGGGGCCCAAGAGACCCAGTACTTC.

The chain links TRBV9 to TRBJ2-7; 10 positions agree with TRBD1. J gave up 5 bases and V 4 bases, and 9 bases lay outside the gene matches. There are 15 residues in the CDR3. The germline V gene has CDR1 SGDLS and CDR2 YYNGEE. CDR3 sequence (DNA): TGTGCCAGCAGCTTCCGGGACAGGGGTGCCGACGAGCAGTACTTC. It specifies CASSFRDRGADEQYF.

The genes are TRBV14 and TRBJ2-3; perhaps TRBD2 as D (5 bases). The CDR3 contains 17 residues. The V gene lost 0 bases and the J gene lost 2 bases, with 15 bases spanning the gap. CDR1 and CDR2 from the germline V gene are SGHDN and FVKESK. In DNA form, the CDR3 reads TGTGCCAGCAGCCAAGATTTTCAGCGGACCTACACAGATACGCAGTATTTT. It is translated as CASSQDFQRTYTDTQYF.

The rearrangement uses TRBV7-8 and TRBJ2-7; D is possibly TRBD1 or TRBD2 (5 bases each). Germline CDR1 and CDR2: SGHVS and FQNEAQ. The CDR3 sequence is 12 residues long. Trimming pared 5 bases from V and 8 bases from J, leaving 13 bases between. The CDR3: CASSPFGDQQYF. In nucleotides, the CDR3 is TGTGCCAGCAGCCCATTTGGGGACCAGCAGTACTTC.

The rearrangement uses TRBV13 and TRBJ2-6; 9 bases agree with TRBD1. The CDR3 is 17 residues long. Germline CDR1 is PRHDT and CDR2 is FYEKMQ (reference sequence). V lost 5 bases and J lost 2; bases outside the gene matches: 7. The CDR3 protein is CASSPWTGVAGANVLTF. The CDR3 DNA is TGTGCCAGCAGCCCATGGACAGGGGTGGCTGGGGCCAACGTCCTGACTTTC.

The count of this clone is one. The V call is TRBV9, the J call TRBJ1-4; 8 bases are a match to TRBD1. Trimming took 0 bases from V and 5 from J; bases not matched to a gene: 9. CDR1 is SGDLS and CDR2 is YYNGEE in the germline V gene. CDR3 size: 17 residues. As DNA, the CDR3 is TGTGCCAGCAGCGTAGAGGGAAGGACAGGGTTCAATGAAAAACTGTTTTTT. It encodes CASSVEGRTGFNEKLFF.